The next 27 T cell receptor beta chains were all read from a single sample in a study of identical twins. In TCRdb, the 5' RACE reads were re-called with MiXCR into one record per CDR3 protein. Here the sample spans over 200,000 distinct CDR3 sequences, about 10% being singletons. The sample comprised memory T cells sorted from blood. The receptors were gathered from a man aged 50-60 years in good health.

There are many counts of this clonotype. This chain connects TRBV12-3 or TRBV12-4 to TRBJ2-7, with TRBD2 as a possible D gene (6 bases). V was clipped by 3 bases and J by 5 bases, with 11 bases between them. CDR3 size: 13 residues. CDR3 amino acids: CASSFSGGDEQYF. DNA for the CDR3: TGTGCCAGCAGTTTTAGCGGAGGGGACGAGCAGTACTTC.

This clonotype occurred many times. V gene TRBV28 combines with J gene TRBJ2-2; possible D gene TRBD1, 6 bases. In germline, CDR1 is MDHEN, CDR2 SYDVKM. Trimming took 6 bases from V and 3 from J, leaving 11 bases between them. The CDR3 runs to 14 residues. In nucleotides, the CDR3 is TGTGCCAGCAGGTCCGGGACATACACCGGGGAGCTGTTTTTT. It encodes CASRSGTYTGELFF.

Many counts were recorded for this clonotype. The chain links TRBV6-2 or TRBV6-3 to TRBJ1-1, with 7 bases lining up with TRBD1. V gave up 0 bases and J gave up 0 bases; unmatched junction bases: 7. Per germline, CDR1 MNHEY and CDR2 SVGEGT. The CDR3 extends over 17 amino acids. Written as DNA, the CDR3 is TGTGCCAGCAGTTACTCCCGGGACAGACCTATGAACACTGAAGCTTTCTTT. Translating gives CASSYSRDRPMNTEAFF.

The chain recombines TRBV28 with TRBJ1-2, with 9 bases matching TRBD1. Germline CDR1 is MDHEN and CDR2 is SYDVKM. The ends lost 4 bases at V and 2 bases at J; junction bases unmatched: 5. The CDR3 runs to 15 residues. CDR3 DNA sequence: TGTGCCAGCAGTTCTTGGACAGGGGCAAACTATGGCTACACCTTC. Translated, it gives CASSSWTGANYGYTF.

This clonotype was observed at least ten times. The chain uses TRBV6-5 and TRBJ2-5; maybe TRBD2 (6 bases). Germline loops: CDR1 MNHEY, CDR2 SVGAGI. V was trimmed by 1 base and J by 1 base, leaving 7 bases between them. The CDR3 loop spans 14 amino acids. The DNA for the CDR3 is TGTGCCAGCAGTTACTGGCGGGGCCAAGAGACCCAGTACTTC. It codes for CASSYWRGQETQYF.

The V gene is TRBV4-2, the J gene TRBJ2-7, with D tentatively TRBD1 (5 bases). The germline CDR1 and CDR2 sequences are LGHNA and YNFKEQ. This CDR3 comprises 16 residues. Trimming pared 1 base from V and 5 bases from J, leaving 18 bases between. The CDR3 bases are TGTGCCAGCAGCCAAGGGGCAGCAGGGTCCCTCGACGAGCAGTACTTC. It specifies CASSQGAAGSLDEQYF.

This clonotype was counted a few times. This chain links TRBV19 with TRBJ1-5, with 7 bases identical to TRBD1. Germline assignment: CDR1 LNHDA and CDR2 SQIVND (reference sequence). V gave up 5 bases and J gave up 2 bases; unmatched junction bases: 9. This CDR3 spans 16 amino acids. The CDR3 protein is CASSLRQGGGNQPQHF. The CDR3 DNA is TGTGCCAGTAGTCTCCGACAGGGAGGGGGCAATCAGCCCCAGCATTTT.

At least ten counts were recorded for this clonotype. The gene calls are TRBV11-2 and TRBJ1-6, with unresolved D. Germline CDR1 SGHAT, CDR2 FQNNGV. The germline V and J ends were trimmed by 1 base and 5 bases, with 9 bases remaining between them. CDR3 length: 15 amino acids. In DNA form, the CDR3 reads TGTGCCAGCAGCTTAGCCAGAGTTAATAATTCACCCCTCCACTTT. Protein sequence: CASSLARVNNSPLHF. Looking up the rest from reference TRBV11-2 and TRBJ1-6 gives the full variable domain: EAGVAQSPRYKIIEKRQSVAFWCNPISGHATLYWYQQILGQGPKLLIQFQNNGVVDDSQLPKDRFSAERLKGVDSTLKIQPAKLEDSAVYLCASSLARVNNSPLHFGNGTRLTVT.

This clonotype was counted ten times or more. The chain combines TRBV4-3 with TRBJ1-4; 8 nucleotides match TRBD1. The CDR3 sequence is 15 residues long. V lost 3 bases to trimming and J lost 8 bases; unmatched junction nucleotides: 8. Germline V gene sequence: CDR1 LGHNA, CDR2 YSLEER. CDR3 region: CASSHNRGVREKLFF. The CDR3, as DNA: TGCGCCAGCAGCCACAACAGGGGGGTCAGAGAAAAACTGTTTTTT.

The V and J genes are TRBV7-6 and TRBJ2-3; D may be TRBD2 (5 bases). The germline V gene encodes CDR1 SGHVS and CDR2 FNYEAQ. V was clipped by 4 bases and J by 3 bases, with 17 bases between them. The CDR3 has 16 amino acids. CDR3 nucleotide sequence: TGTGCCAGCAGCTCCATTGGGAGACCGGGAACAGATACGCAGTATTTT. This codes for CASSSIGRPGTDTQYF.

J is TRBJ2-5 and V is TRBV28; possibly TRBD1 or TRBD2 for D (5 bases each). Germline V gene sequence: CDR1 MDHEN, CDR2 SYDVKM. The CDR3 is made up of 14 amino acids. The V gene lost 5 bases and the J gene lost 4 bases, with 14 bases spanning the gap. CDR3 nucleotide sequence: TGTGCCAGCAGTCCCGGGACCATTGGAGAGACCCAGTACTTC. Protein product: CASSPGTIGETQYF.

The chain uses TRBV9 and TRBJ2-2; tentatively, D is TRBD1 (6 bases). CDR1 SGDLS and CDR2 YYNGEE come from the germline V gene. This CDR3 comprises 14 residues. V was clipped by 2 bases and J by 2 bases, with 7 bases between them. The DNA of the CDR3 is TGTGCCAGCAGCGTGGGACACAACACCGGGGAGCTGTTTTTT. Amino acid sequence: CASSVGHNTGELFF.

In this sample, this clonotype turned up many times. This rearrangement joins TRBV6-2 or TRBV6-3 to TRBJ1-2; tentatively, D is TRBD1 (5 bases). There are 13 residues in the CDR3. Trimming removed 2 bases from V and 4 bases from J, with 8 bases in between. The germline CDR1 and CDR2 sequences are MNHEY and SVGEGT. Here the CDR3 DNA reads TGTGCCAGCAGTTACGGGGGGACCTATGGCTACACCTTC. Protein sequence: CASSYGGTYGYTF.

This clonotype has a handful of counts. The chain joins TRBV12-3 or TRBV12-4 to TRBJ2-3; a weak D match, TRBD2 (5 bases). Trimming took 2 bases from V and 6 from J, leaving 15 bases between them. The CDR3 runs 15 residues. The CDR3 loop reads CASSLSLGGLDTQYF. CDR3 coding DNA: TGTGCCAGCAGTTTAAGCTTGGGCGGGTTGGATACGCAGTATTTT.

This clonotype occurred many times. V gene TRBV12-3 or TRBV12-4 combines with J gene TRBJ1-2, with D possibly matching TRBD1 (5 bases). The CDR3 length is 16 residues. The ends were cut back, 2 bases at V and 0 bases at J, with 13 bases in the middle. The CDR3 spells CASSLTSTVANYGYTF. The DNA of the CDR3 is TGTGCCAGCAGTTTAACGTCGACAGTTGCTAACTATGGCTACACCTTC.

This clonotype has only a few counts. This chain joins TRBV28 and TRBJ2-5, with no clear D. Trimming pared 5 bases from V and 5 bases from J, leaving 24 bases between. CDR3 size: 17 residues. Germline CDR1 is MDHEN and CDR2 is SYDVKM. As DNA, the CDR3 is TGTGCCAGCAGTAAAAAAAGGGCCTCCACCTTCTGGGAGACCCAGTACTTC. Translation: CASSKKRASTFWETQYF.

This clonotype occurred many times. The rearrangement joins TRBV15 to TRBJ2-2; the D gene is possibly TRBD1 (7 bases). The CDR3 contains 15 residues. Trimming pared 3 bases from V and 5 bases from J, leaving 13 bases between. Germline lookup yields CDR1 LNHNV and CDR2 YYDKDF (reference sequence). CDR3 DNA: TGTGCCACCAGCAGCCGACAGGGAGGTACCGGGGAGCTGTTTTTT. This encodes CATSSRQGGTGELFF.

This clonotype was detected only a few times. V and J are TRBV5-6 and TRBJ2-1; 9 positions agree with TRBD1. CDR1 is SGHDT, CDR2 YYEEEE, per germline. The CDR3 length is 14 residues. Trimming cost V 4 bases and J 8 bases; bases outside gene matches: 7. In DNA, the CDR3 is TGTGCCAGCAGCGGGGTGGACAGGGGCCATGAGCAGTTCTTC. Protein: CASSGVDRGHEQFF.

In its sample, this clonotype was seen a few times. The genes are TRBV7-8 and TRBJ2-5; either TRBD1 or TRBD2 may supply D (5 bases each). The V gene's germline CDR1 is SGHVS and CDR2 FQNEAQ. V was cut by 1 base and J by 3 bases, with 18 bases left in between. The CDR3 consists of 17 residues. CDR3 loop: CASSLGLRGPAKETQYF. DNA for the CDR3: TGTGCCAGCAGCTTAGGGCTCCGGGGACCGGCGAAAGAGACCCAGTACTTC.

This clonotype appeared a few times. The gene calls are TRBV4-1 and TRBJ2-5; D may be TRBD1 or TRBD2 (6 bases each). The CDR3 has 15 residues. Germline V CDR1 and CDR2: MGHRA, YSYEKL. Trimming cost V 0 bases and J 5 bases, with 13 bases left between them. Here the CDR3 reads CASSQDHGGGETQYF. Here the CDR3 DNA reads TGCGCCAGCAGCCAAGATCACGGGGGCGGGGAGACCCAGTACTTC.

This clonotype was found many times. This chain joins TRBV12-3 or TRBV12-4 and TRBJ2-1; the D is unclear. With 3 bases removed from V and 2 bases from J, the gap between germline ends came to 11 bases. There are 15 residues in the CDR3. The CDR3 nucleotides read TGTGCCAGCAGTTTCTGGGCGGCCCCCTACAATGAGCAGTTCTTC. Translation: CASSFWAAPYNEQFF.

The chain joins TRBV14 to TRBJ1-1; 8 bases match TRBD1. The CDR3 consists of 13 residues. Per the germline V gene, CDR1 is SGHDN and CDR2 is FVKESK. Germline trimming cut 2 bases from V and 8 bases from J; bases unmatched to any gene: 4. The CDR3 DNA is TGTGCCAGCAGCCAAAACCGGGACAGGGAAGCTTTCTTT. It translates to CASSQNRDREAFF.

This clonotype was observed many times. DNA for the CDR3: TGTGCCAGCAGTCCACCTCCGGGACTAGCCCTCACCTACGAGCAGTACTTC. This sequence encodes CASSPPPGLALTYEQYF. This rearrangement joins TRBV28 to TRBJ2-7; TRBD2 matches at 9 bases. The length of the CDR3 is 17 residues. Germline loops: CDR1 MDHEN, CDR2 SYDVKM. After removal of 5 bases from V and 2 bases from J, the junction contained 13 bases not matched to a gene.

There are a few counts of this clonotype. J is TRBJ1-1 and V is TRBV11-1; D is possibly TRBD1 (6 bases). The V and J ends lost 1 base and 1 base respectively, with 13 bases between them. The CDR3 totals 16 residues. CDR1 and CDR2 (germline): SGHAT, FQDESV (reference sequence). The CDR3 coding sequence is TGTGCCAGCAGCTTAGAGTGGAGGGACACGAACACTGAAGCTTTCTTT. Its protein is CASSLEWRDTNTEAFF.

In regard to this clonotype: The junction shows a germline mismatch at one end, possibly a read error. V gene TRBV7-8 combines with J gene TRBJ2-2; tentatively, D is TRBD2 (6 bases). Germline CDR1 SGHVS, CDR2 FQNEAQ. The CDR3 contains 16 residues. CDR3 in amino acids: CASSLASGTPSGGLFF. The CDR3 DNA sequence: TGTGCCAGCAGCCTAGCCTCCGGGACTCCATCCGGGGGGCTGTTTTTT.

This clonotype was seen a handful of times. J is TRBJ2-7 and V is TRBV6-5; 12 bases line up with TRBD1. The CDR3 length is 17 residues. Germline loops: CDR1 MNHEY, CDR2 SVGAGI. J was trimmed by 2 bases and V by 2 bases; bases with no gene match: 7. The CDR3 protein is CASSYGTGGSETYEQYF. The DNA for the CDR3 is TGTGCCAGCAGTTACGGGACAGGGGGCAGCGAAACCTACGAGCAGTACTTC.

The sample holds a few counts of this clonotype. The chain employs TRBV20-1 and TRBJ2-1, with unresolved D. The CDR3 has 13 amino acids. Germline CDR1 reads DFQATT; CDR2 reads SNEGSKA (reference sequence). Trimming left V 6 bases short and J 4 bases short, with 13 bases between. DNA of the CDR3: TGCAGTGCCCACCAGCCGGGTTACAATGAGCAGTTCTTC. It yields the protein CSAHQPGYNEQFF.